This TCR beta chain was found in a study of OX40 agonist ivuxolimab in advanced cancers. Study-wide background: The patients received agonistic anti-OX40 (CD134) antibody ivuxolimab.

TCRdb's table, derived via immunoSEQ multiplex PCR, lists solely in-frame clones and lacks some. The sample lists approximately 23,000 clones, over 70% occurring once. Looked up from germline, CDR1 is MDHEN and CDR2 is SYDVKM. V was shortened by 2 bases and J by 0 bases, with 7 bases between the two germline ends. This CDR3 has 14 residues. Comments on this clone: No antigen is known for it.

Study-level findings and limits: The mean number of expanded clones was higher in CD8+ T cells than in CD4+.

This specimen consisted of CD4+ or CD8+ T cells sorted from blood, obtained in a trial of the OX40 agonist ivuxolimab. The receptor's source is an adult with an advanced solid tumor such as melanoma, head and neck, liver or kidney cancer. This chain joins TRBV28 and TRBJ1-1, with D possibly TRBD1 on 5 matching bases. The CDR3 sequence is CASSLRQMNTEAFF. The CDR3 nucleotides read TGTGCCAGCAGTTTACGACAGATGAACACTGAAGCTTTCTTT.